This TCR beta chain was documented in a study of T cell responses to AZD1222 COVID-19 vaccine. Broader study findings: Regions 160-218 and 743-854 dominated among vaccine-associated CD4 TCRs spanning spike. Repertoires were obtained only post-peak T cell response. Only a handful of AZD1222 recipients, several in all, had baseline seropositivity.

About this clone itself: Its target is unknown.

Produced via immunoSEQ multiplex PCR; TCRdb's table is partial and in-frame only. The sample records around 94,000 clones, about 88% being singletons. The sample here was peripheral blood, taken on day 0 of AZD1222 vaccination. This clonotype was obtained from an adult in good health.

CDR3 nucleotide sequence: TGTGCCAGTAGTATCGGGACGGACTCCTTAGAGACCCAGTACTTC. Amino acid sequence: CASSIGTDSLETQYF. The chain uses TRBV19 and TRBJ2-5, with D perhaps being TRBD1 or TRBD2 (5 bases each). The ends were cut back, 3 bases at V and 4 bases at J, with 15 bases in the middle. The CDR3 has 15 amino acids. Per germline, CDR1 LNHDA and CDR2 SQIVND (reference sequence).